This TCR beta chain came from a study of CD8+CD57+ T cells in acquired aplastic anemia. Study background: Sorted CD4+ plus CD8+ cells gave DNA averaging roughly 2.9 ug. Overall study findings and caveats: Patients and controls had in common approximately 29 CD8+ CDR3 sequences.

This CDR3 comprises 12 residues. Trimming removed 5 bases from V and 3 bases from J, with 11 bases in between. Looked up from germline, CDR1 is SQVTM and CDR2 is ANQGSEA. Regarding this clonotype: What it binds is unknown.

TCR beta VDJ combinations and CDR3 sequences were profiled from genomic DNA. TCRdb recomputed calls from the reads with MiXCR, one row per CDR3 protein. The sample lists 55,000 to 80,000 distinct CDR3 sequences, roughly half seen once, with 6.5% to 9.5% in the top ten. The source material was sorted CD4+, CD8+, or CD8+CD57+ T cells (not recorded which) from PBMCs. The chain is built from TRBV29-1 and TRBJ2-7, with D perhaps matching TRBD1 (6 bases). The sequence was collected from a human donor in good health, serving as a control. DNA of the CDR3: TGCAGCGTTATGCAGGGGAGCTACGAGCAGTACTTC. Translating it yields CSVMQGSYEQYF.